This passage covers 29 T cell receptor beta chains from one sample sequenced in a study of CXCR3-negative and CXCR3-positive naive CD8 T cells. Study-wide findings and caveats: CXCR3-negative naive cells had less hydrophobic TRB CDR3s than did CXCR3-positive naive cells.

No antigens are known for them. The TRB cDNA libraries were prepared by 5' RACE with UMI labels. After re-calling the 5' RACE reads, TCRdb lists one entry per CDR3 protein, DNA absent. Listed are about 60,000 distinct CDR3 sequences; less than 0.85% falls within the top ten. The material sequenced was naive CXCR3+ CD8+ T cells from blood. The sample's subset: CD45RO-CCR7+CD27+CD95- naive CD8+ T cells expressing CXCR3 (TNR3+). The receptors were sampled from a human donor in good health. Some clones in this sample may be carry-over from other donors' samples.

The V call is TRBV11-2, the J call TRBJ1-1; TCRdb's D call of TRBD1 is untestable without DNA. The CDR3 length is 13 residues. Germline values: CDR1 SGHAT, CDR2 FQNNGV. CDR3 residues: CASIIGGLAEAFF.

V gene TRBV5-1 combines with J gene TRBJ1-5. The germline gives CDR1 SGHRS, CDR2 YFSETQ. The CDR3 extends over 17 amino acids. The CDR3 loop is CASSFDATDRSDQPQHF. Full variable domain (rest looked up from reference TRBV5-1 and TRBJ1-5): KAGVTQTPRYLIKTRGQQVTLSCSPISGHRSVSWYQQTPGQGLQFLFEYFSETQRNKGNFPGRFSGRQFSNSRSEMNVSTLELGDSALYLCASSFDATDRSDQPQHFGDGTRLSIL.

The rearrangement links TRBV4-2 to TRBJ1-2; no DNA is available, so the TRBD1 call from TCRdb remains unchecked. There are 15 residues in the CDR3. Germline values: CDR1 LGHNA, CDR2 YNFKEQ. The CDR3: CASSQVTGARDGYTF.

The rearrangement uses TRBV6-2 or TRBV6-3 and TRBJ2-5; TCRdb proposes TRBD1, but this gene call is untestable without DNA. CDR1 and CDR2 (germline): MNHEY, SVGEGT. This CDR3 is built from 14 residues. The CDR3 sequence: CASSPDRPQETQYF.

The chain recombines TRBV20-1 with TRBJ2-1; TCRdb gives TRBD2 as the D gene, but with no DNA this cannot be confirmed. Germline assignment: CDR1 DFQATT and CDR2 SNEGSKA (reference sequence). The CDR3 contains 15 residues. CDR3: CSARDLAGGLDEQFF.

V gene TRBV6-6 combines with J gene TRBJ1-2; there is no DNA to check the TCRdb D call of TRBD1. Germline CDR1 MNHNY, CDR2 SVGAGI (reference sequence). The CDR3 sequence is 16 residues long. The CDR3 spells CASSYSKETGGYGYTF.

The chain carries TRBV28 and TRBJ1-4; TCRdb calls TRBD1, which cannot be checked without DNA. Germline loops: CDR1 MDHEN, CDR2 SYDVKM. This CDR3 has 15 residues. CDR3 region: CASSLPQGLNEKLFF.

The V and J genes are TRBV7-9 and TRBJ2-7; TCRdb returns TRBD2, unconfirmable since there is no DNA. The CDR3 is 12 residues long. Germline values: CDR1 SEHNR, CDR2 FQNEAQ (reference sequence). The CDR3 region is CASSPSGHEQYF.

The chain employs TRBV12-3 or TRBV12-4 and TRBJ2-3. This CDR3 region has 12 residues. The CDR3 sequence: CASCPDRSTQYF.

This chain links TRBV6-5 with TRBJ1-2; TCRdb gives TRBD1 as the D gene, but with no DNA this cannot be confirmed. CDR3 length: 14 residues. Per the germline V gene, CDR1 is MNHEY and CDR2 is SVGAGI. The CDR3 sequence: CASSLQILGGGYTF.

The J gene is TRBJ1-2, the V gene TRBV25-1; without DNA, the TCRdb call of TRBD1 cannot be checked. The CDR3 is made up of 13 amino acids. Germline-derived CDR1 and CDR2 are MGHDK and SYGVNS. The CDR3 sequence: CASRRGQAYGYTF.

The J gene is TRBJ2-4, the V gene TRBV14; no DNA is available, so the TRBD1 call from TCRdb remains unchecked. Germline V gene lookup returns CDR1 SGHDN and CDR2 FVKESK. The CDR3 extends over 15 amino acids. CDR3 sequence: CASSQGQLDKNIQYF. The variable domain in full, completed from reference TRBV14 and TRBJ2-4, reads EAGVTQFPSHSVIEKGQTVTLRCDPISGHDNLYWYRRVMGKEIKFLLHFVKESKQDESGMPNNRFLAERTGGTYSTLKVQPAELEDSGVYFCASSQGQLDKNIQYFGAGTRLSVL.

The rearrangement links TRBV29-1 to TRBJ2-2. The CDR3 is 15 amino acids. The germline gives CDR1 SQVTM, CDR2 ANQGSEA. The CDR3 is CSVELGNRNTGELFF.

CDR3 sequence: CASSLLANSYNEQFF. The V gene is TRBV28, the J gene TRBJ2-1; TCRdb reports TRBD2, a call that lacks DNA to check it against. This CDR3 has 15 amino acids. Germline CDR1 and CDR2: MDHEN and SYDVKM.

CDR3 region: CASSLATSGSYENEQFF. V usage is TRBV11-2 and J usage is TRBJ2-1; TCRdb names TRBD2, which stays unverified in the absence of DNA. The CDR3 spans 17 residues. Per germline, CDR1 SGHAT and CDR2 FQNNGV.

The chain has TRBV6-2 or TRBV6-3 and TRBJ1-4. Germline V gene lookup returns CDR1 MNHEY and CDR2 SVGEGT. This CDR3 is built from 14 residues. CDR3 in amino acids: CASTIKPEGEKLFF.

This sequence joins TRBV7-3 and TRBJ2-1; TCRdb indicates TRBD2, and absent DNA this call remains unverified. The germline V gene encodes CDR1 SGHTA and CDR2 FQGTGA. The CDR3 is made up of 14 amino acids. The CDR3 reads CASSRLGGVDEQFF.

J is TRBJ2-3 and V is TRBV4-2. Germline CDR1 is LGHNA and CDR2 is YNFKEQ. The CDR3 has 11 residues. CDR3 sequence reads: CASSNDAAQYF.

This chain connects TRBV11-2 to TRBJ2-1; TCRdb gives TRBD1 as the D gene, but with no DNA this cannot be confirmed. Per germline, CDR1 SGHAT and CDR2 FQNNGV. This CDR3 contains 16 residues. The CDR3 here is CASSLFTGGRQGEQFF.

The J gene is TRBJ2-7, the V gene TRBV5-1; TCRdb's assignment of TRBD2 cannot be checked, as there is no DNA. The CDR3 covers 14 residues. The germline V gene has CDR1 SGHRS and CDR2 YFSETQ. Here the CDR3 reads CASSFGLAVDEQYF.

This rearrangement joins TRBV3-1 to TRBJ2-7. The CDR3 spans 15 residues. Germline V gives CDR1 LGHDT, CDR2 YNNKEL (reference sequence). The CDR3 region is CASSQIGTLGGEQYF.

The chain carries TRBV12-3 or TRBV12-4 and TRBJ2-1; TCRdb's D call of TRBD2 is untestable without DNA. The CDR3 contains 15 residues. The CDR3 loop reads CASSPAGLVFNEQFF.

The chain employs TRBV7-9 and TRBJ2-7; TCRdb's assignment of TRBD1 cannot be checked, as there is no DNA. The CDR3 consists of 14 residues. Looked up from germline, CDR1 is SEHNR and CDR2 is FQNEAQ (reference sequence). The CDR3 region is CASSLGSGSYEQYF.

The chain joins TRBV9 to TRBJ2-7; TCRdb gives TRBD2 as the D gene, but with no DNA this cannot be confirmed. From germline, CDR1 is SGDLS and CDR2 YYNGEE. CDR3 size: 14 residues. CDR3 in amino acids: CASSAGLATYEQYF.

The genes are TRBV29-1 and TRBJ2-5; TCRdb's D call of TRBD1 is untestable without DNA. The CDR3 length is 13 residues. Germline V gene data show CDR1 as SQVTM and CDR2 as ANQGSEA. The CDR3 reads CSVDKGIQETQYF.

The chain links TRBV4-1 to TRBJ1-4; the D call from TCRdb, TRBD1, cannot be confirmed without DNA. The CDR3 consists of 17 residues. CDR1 MGHRA and CDR2 YSYEKL come from the germline V gene. The chain's CDR3 is CASSPGTAMATNEKLFF.

The gene calls are TRBV10-3 and TRBJ1-1; TCRdb proposes TRBD1, but this gene call is untestable without DNA. This CDR3 is 15 amino acids long. Germline V lookup: CDR1 ENHRY, CDR2 SYGVKD. The CDR3 spells CAISATGTTNTEAFF.

This chain uses TRBV7-3 with TRBJ2-7. CDR3 length: 14 residues. Germline CDR1 reads SGHTA; CDR2 reads FQGTGA. CDR3 residues: CASSLNGDLYEQYF.

This chain joins TRBV27 and TRBJ1-5; TCRdb lists TRBD1, though no DNA is available to test this call. The CDR3 consists of 19 residues. Germline CDR1 MNHEY, CDR2 SMNVEV (reference sequence). The CDR3 loop is CASSLSPGQGALRNQPQHF.